The rows below give T cell receptor beta chains drawn from one sample of a study of shared clonotypes between healthy human individuals. The assay was immunoSEQ multiplex PCR, and TCRdb's table has in-frame clones only and misses some. This table has 600,000 to 750,000 clones, about 78% appearing once. The source material was memory CD4+ T cells sorted from blood. All receptors derive from a woman younger than 45 in good health. The CDR3 runs from the conserved cysteine through the conserved F or W. D genes are given only for firm matches. Size is omitted from some rows. Given values are once, few, many or a class for expanded clones.

v_call	d_call	j_call	clone_size	cdr3_aa	cdr3_nt
TRBV7-8	-	TRBJ1-5	-	CASSFFSNQPQHF	TGTGCCAGCAGCTTTTTTAGCAATCAGCCCCAGCATTTT
TRBV5-1	-	TRBJ2-1	-	CASSPGNSHNEQFF	TGCGCCAGCAGCCCTGGCAATAGCCACAATGAGCAGTTCTTC
TRBV11-2	-	TRBJ1-5	few	CASSLVAGPNQPQHF	TGTGCCAGCAGCTTAGTGGCAGGGCCAAATCAGCCCCAGCATTTT
TRBV7-9	TRBD1	TRBJ2-5	-	CASSLGGQGQETQYF	TGTGCCAGCAGCTTAGGCGGACAGGGACAAGAGACCCAGTACTTC
TRBV10-3	TRBD2	TRBJ2-5	-	CAISELSGRAQETQYF	TGTGCCATCAGTGAGCTCAGCGGGAGGGCTCAAGAGACCCAGTACTTC
TRBV6-6	-	TRBJ1-1	-	CASSSFWENTEAFF	TGTGCCAGCAGTTCATTCTGGGAGAACACTGAAGCTTTCTTT
TRBV5-1	TRBD2	TRBJ2-1	-	CASTPPGLAGTNEQFF	TGCGCCAGCACTCCTCCGGGACTAGCGGGGACTAATGAGCAGTTCTTC
TRBV27	-	TRBJ2-1	few	CASTDHRSQFF	TGTGCCAGCACCGATCATCGGAGCCAGTTCTTC
TRBV7-9	TRBD2	TRBJ2-2	-	CASGLAGVHTGELFF	TGTGCCAGCGGATTAGCGGGAGTCCACACCGGGGAGCTGTTTTTT
TRBV5-1	-	TRBJ2-3	few	CASVFQGWGTDTQYF	TGCGCCAGCGTCTTCCAGGGTTGGGGCACAGATACGCAGTATTTT
TRBV28	TRBD2	TRBJ2-1	-	CASRPGTSGRSRFF	TGTGCCAGCAGACCTGGGACTAGCGGGAGAAGTAGGTTCTTC
TRBV4-2	TRBD2	TRBJ2-5	-	CASSRGLADEGSPETQYF	TGTGCCAGCAGCCGGGGACTAGCGGACGAAGGGTCCCCAGAGACCCAGTACTTC
TRBV19	-	TRBJ2-6	-	CASRERHVTSGANVLTF	TGTGCCAGTAGGGAACGGCATGTAACCTCTGGGGCCAACGTCCTGACTTTC
TRBV29-1	TRBD1	TRBJ2-7	-	CSVVLSTGARPFYEQYF	TGCAGCGTTGTTCTGTCAACAGGGGCCCGGCCCTTCTACGAGCAGTACTTC
TRBV27	-	TRBJ1-5	-	CASSLRGNGNQPQHF	TGTGCCAGCAGTTTAAGGGGCAACGGCAATCAGCCCCAGCATTTT
TRBV7-9	-	TRBJ2-7	few	CASSLFYEQYF	TGTGCCAGCAGCTTATTTTACGAGCAGTACTTC
TRBV6-1	-	TRBJ2-1	-	CASRIYDEQFF	TGTGCCAGCAGAATATACGATGAGCAGTTCTTC